A single sample is the source of the 15 T cell receptor beta chains below, sequenced in a study of regulatory T cells in long-lasting Graves disease. Described time point: persistent/refractory GD, antithyroid drugs over 5 years with positive TRAb. Preparation of the TCR library used RNA extracted from PBMCs. Arm-PCR of CDR3 regions with iRepertoire HTBI primers generated TCR beta libraries. TCRdb reprocessed the multiplex PCR reads via MiXCR and lists one record per CDR3 protein. The table lists 360,000 or so distinct CDR3 sequences, roughly 25% of them singletons. The specimen was peripheral blood mononuclear cells (PBMCs), collected when the disease was refractory, from a patient treated with antithyroid drugs. These receptors were obtained from a woman in her 40s with Graves disease.

This clonotype has ten or more counts. One end of the junction fails to match germline, which may point to a read error. J is TRBJ2-7 and V is TRBV5-1; D is possibly TRBD1 or TRBD2 (6 bases each). The CDR3 spans 13 residues. The germline V gene has CDR1 SGHRS and CDR2 YFSETQ. The CDR3 sequence is CASRLTGGYEQYF. CDR3 DNA sequence: TGTGCCAGCAGATTGACAGGAGGGTACGAGCAGTACTTC.

This clonotype was counted between two and nine times. V usage is TRBV7-2 and J usage is TRBJ1-1; TRBD1 might be the D (6 bases). Germline V gene sequence: CDR1 SGHTA, CDR2 FQGNSA. This CDR3 comprises 14 residues. V lost 5 bases, J lost 4 bases, and 14 bases lay in between. Here the CDR3 DNA reads TGTGCCAGCAGCGGCCGGGGGGCTGGCACTGAAGCTTTCTTT. Protein sequence: CASSGRGAGTEAFF. Full variable domain (remainder filled in from reference TRBV7-2 and TRBJ1-1): GAGVSQSPSNKVTEKGKDVELRCDPISGHTALYWYRQSLGQGLEFLIYFQGNSAPDKSGLPSDRFSAERTGGSVSTLTIQRTQQEDSAVYLCASSGRGAGTEAFFGQGTRLTVV.

This clonotype was picked up one time. This chain links TRBV3-1 with TRBJ2-7; 10 bases match TRBD2. V trimming: 3 bases; J trimming: 3 bases; junction bases outside the gene matches: 5. The germline gives CDR1 LGHDT, CDR2 YNNKEL (reference sequence). There are 15 residues in the CDR3. The CDR3 DNA is TGTGCCAGCAGCCACAGCGGGAGGGCATTCTACGAGCAGTACTTC. Translation gives CASSHSGRAFYEQYF.

This clonotype has at least ten counts. This chain connects TRBV5-1 to TRBJ2-7; TRBD1 matches at 7 bases. V lost 2 bases to trimming and J lost 0 bases; unmatched junction nucleotides: 5. Germline V CDR1 and CDR2: SGHRS, YFSETQ. The CDR3 loop spans 15 amino acids. CDR3 nucleotides: TGCGCCAGCAGCTTCCGGACAGGAGTCTCCTACGAGCAGTACTTC. This translates into CASSFRTGVSYEQYF.

This clonotype was recorded at least ten times. The V gene is TRBV24-1, the J gene TRBJ2-7, with D possibly being TRBD1 or TRBD2 (5 bases each). Per the germline V gene, CDR1 is KGHDR and CDR2 is SFDVKD. The CDR3 covers 13 residues. With 3 bases removed from V and 11 bases from J, the gap between germline ends came to 16 bases. CDR3 protein: CATSDRSGRGEYF. The CDR3 DNA sequence: TGTGCCACCAGTGATCGATCGGGACGGGGCGAGTACTTC.

This clonotype was recorded many times. V and J are TRBV12-3 or TRBV12-4 and TRBJ2-7; tentatively, D is TRBD2 (5 bases). V was pared by 6 bases and J by 3 bases, with 9 bases between. This CDR3 spans 12 amino acids. The CDR3 DNA is TGTGCCAGCAGCAACCGGGACTACGAGCAGTACTTC. Translated, it gives CASSNRDYEQYF.

This clonotype showed up just a few times. For the CDR3, the DNA is TGTGCCAGCAGCTCGGGACATAATAACGAGCAGTACTTC. Its protein is CASSSGHNNEQYF. This chain connects TRBV9 to TRBJ2-7, with D possibly being TRBD1 (6 bases). CDR1 is SGDLS and CDR2 is YYNGEE in the germline V gene. V was clipped by 4 bases and J by 5 bases, with 13 bases between them. The CDR3 has 13 residues.

Concerning this clonotype itself: A clone one base away is much larger, so this may be a read error. The V call is TRBV29-1, the J call TRBJ1-2, with D unclear. This CDR3 spans 13 amino acids. The ends were cut back, 3 bases at V and 2 bases at J, with 10 bases in the middle. The germline gives CDR1 SQVTM, CDR2 ANQGSEA. The CDR3 DNA reads TGCAGCGTTGAGAAACGGAGAAACTATGGCTACACCTTC. This encodes CSVEKRRNYGYTF.

This clonotype showed up just once. The rearrangement joins TRBV3-1 to TRBJ1-1; the D gene is possibly TRBD1 (6 bases). V was shortened by 3 bases and J by 11 bases, with 16 bases between the two germline ends. Germline V gene data show CDR1 as LGHDT and CDR2 as YNNKEL (reference sequence). This CDR3 has 13 amino acids. The CDR3 DNA sequence: TGTGCCAGCAGCCAGCTTCTCGGGGGGCCGGCTTTCTTT. Its protein is CASSQLLGGPAFF.

This rearrangement joins TRBV9 to TRBJ2-7, with TRBD2 matching 8 bases. The germline CDR1 and CDR2 sequences are SGDLS and YYNGEE. The length of the CDR3 is 17 residues. The V gene end was trimmed by 2 bases and the J gene end by 5 bases; junction bases not matched to a gene: 15. CDR3: CASSVGAVTGGPHEQYF. The CDR3 nucleotides are TGTGCCAGCAGCGTGGGGGCTGTAACGGGAGGGCCCCACGAGCAGTACTTC. The full variable domain, in which reference TRBV9 and TRBJ2-7 provide the parts outside the CDR3, is DSGVTQTPKHLITATGQRVTLRCSPRSGDLSVYWYQQSLDQGLQFLIQYYNGEERAKGNILERFSAQQFPDLHSELNLSSLELGDSALYFCASSVGAVTGGPHEQYFGPGTRLTVT.

This clonotype has more than one count but fewer than ten. The rearrangement uses TRBV5-6 and TRBJ1-2; D is unresolved. Germline assignment: CDR1 SGHDT and CDR2 YYEEEE. The CDR3 has 13 amino acids. V gave up 3 bases and J gave up 8 bases, with 14 bases separating them. CDR3 amino acids: CASSYGPGVGYTF. Written as DNA, the CDR3 is TGTGCCAGCAGCTACGGGCCCGGTGTGGGCTACACCTTC.

A note on this clonotype: This may stem from a read error, because a much larger clone lies one nucleotide away. The V call is TRBV12-3 or TRBV12-4, the J call TRBJ2-2; D ambiguous. This CDR3 has 13 amino acids. V was cut by 6 bases and J by 1 base, with 6 bases left in between. CDR3 sequence reads: CASSFMNTGELFF. CDR3 DNA: TGTGCCAGCAGCTTCATGAACACCGGGGAGCTGTTTTTT.

In this sample, this clonotype turned up many times. This chain links TRBV12-3 or TRBV12-4 with TRBJ1-1, with 9 bases matching TRBD1. The CDR3 loop spans 13 amino acids. With 6 bases clipped from V and 8 bases from J, the junction kept 7 bases outside the gene matches. As DNA, the CDR3 is TGTGCCAGCAGCGAACAGGGGGCAGGAGAAGCTTTCTTT. Translation: CASSEQGAGEAFF.

The table lists this clonotype with many counts. The chain has TRBV28 and TRBJ2-7; D is uncertain. Germline V lookup: CDR1 MDHEN, CDR2 SYDVKM. Trimming pared 3 bases from V and 0 bases from J, leaving 6 bases between. The CDR3 covers 13 residues. CDR3 in amino acids: CASSFEASYEQYF. The CDR3 DNA follows: TGTGCCAGCAGTTTCGAGGCCTCCTACGAGCAGTACTTC.

The chain joins TRBV10-3 to TRBJ1-1, with D possibly being TRBD1 (5 bases). V was shortened by 3 bases and J by 7 bases, with 18 bases between the two germline ends. The CDR3 has 15 amino acids. Germline assignment: CDR1 ENHRY and CDR2 SYGVKD. The CDR3 sequence is CAISDAFRGMGEAFF. The CDR3 DNA follows: TGTGCCATCAGTGACGCCTTCCGGGGCATGGGTGAAGCTTTCTTT.